One and the same sample provided the 3 T cell receptor beta chains below, sequenced in a study of graft-versus-host responses after intestinal transplantation. Sequenced by immunoSEQ multiplex PCR; TCRdb stores in-frame clones only, minus some. In the table there are around 77,000 clones, about 94% of which are singletons. The antigens these receptors bind are not known. The input for sequencing was unstimulated CD8+ T cells sorted from spleen or lymph node cells, taken before intestinal transplant. The receptors here all came from a human donor who received an intestinal transplant.

This sequence joins TRBV4-1 and TRBJ2-1; D call uncertain. The germline V gene has CDR1 MGHRA and CDR2 YSYEKL. V lost 8 bases to trimming and J lost 15 bases, with 17 bases between them. This CDR3 region has 11 residues. CDR3 in DNA: TGCGCCAGCGGCTCCTACGGGTTCTCGTTCTTC. As protein: CASGSYGFSFF.

A single count supports this clone. The rearrangement links TRBV2 to TRBJ2-5, with 7 bases matching TRBD2. The CDR3 is 13 residues long. The germline V gene encodes CDR1 SNHLY and CDR2 FYNNEI. Germline trimming cut 6 bases from V and 2 bases from J; bases unmatched to any gene: 3. DNA for the CDR3: TGTGCCAGCAGGGGGACTAATCAAGAGACCCAGTACTTC. Protein product: CASRGTNQETQYF.

J is TRBJ1-1 and V is TRBV7-9; D uncertain. V lost 5 bases and J lost 4, with 14 bases in between. Germline assignment: CDR1 SEHNR and CDR2 FQNEAQ (reference sequence). This CDR3 is 14 amino acids long. CDR3 sequence: CASSLPRGGTEAFF. The CDR3 nucleotides read TGTGCCAGCAGCCTCCCCAGAGGTGGCACTGAAGCTTTCTTT.